The present TCR beta chain was sequenced within a study of control samples from healthy donors and cancer patients. The method was immunoSEQ multiplex PCR; TCRdb's version includes in-frame clones alone and lacks a portion of them. The data contain some 250,000 clones, roughly 87% of them singletons. The CDR3 is made up of 15 amino acids. The V gene end was trimmed by 6 bases and the J gene end by 2 bases; junction bases not matched to a gene: 10. The V gene's germline CDR1 is SGHTA and CDR2 FQGNSA. Sequencing input: PBMCs. The chain uses TRBV7-2 and TRBJ2-7, with 7 nucleotides matching TRBD2. This TCR was recovered from a woman aged 55-69 years with lung cancer. The CDR3 loop reads CASRPIAGRAYEQYF. Written as DNA, the CDR3 is TGTGCCAGCAGACCAATAGCGGGTCGGGCCTACGAGCAGTACTTC.